This T cell receptor (beta chain) stems from a study of cytomegalovirus exposure and HLA in healthy donors. Study in general: For the approximately 430 genotyped donors, more than 80% fell within the Caucasian-associated ancestry cluster. General study results and limits: An assumption of roughly uniform sequencing depth across donors underlay the presence/absence analyses.

It was with 60 Vbeta and 13 Jbeta primers that the PCR ran. The assay was immunoSEQ multiplex PCR, and TCRdb's table has in-frame clones only and misses some. The sample lists about 130,000 clones, around 80% seen once, with 13% in the top ten. Notes on this clone: Its target is not known.

Healthy people donating bone marrow made up the donors. This sequence was found in an older woman in good health and CMV-seropositive. Source material: PBMCs.

The CDR3 DNA reads as TGTGCCAGTAGTATAGGTGCGGGACTAGCGGAGACTGCGAACACCGGGGAGCTGTTTTTT. Its protein product is CASSIGAGLAETANTGELFF. The chain carries TRBV19 and TRBJ2-2, with 11 bases lining up with TRBD2. The CDR3 has 20 amino acids. The germline V gene has CDR1 LNHDA and CDR2 SQIVND (reference sequence). With 1 base clipped from V and 0 bases from J, the junction kept 10 bases outside the gene matches.